This TCR beta chain was sequenced during a study of T cells in Graves' hyperthyroidism and ophthalmopathy. This clonotype was detected ten times or more. Template material for amplifying TCR beta CDR3 regions consisted of RNA transcripts. In the first-round RT-PCR of the TCR CDR3, the HTBI primer set was used. Using its own MiXCR run on the multiplex PCR reads, TCRdb lists one record per CDR3 protein. In the table there are about 360,000 distinct CDR3 sequences, about a fifth of which are singletons. The sequenced material came from blood. The sequence came from a woman aged 18-29 years with Graves' hyperthyroidism.

CDR3 sequence: CASREKNTEAFF. The CDR3 nucleotides are TGTGCCAGCAGGGAGAAGAACACTGAAGCTTTCTTT. This chain links TRBV28 with TRBJ1-1; D ambiguous. CDR1 MDHEN and CDR2 SYDVKM come from the germline V gene. This CDR3 region has 12 residues. The ends were cut back, 6 bases at V and 1 base at J, with 6 bases in the middle.